This is a list of T cell receptor beta chains from one sample in a study of blood T cell repertoires in COVID-19. Here immunoSEQ multiplex PCR was the method, and the copy in TCRdb shows in-frame clones only, minus some. The sample has tens of thousands of clones; 85% to 90% are singletons. The sequenced material came from peripheral blood. Receptors originate from a man aged 55 to 69 with acute or convalescent COVID-19. Both conserved end residues are part of each CDR3. The order of the fields is V gene, D gene, J gene, clone size, CDR3 protein, CDR3 DNA. The D gene is left open where the match is weak. Part of the rows lack a size; the others show once, few, many or a class for expanded clones.

>TRBV28|-|TRBJ2-1|-
CASSLPAAPNEQFF
TGTGCCAGCAGTTTACCCGCGGCCCCCAATGAGCAGTTCTTC
>TRBV6-2/TRBV6-3|TRBD1|TRBJ1-5|few
CASSYLPGTGYNSNQPQHF
TGTGCCAGCAGTTACCTTCCCGGGACAGGGTACAATAGCAATCAGCCCCAGCATTTT
>TRBV6-4|TRBD2|TRBJ2-3|-
CASSERGAGDGDTQYF
TGTGCCAGCAGTGAAAGAGGAGCGGGGGACGGGGATACGCAGTATTTT
>TRBV27|TRBD1|TRBJ1-6|-
CASSYLGTGGNSPLHF
TGTGCCAGCAGTTACCTCGGGACAGGGGGCAATTCACCCCTCCACTTT
>TRBV27|-|TRBJ2-2|-
CASSLRSSGGTGELFF
TGTGCCAGCAGTTTAAGGTCGAGCGGAGGCACCGGGGAGCTGTTTTTT
>TRBV29-1|-|TRBJ2-1|-
CSGLQGGRGNEQFF
TGCAGCGGACTTCAGGGGGGCAGGGGCAATGAGCAGTTCTTC
>TRBV7-8|TRBD2|TRBJ2-1|once
CASSPRASVLAAANNEQFF
TGTGCCAGCAGCCCCAGGGCATCGGTCCTAGCGGCGGCTAACAATGAGCAGTTCTTC
>TRBV18|TRBD1|TRBJ2-7|-
CASSPSGTAGYEQYF
TGTGCCAGCTCACCCTCCGGGACAGCAGGATACGAGCAGTACTTC
>TRBV5-4|TRBD2|TRBJ2-5|-
CASSLIGRGGKETQYF
TGTGCCAGCAGCTTGATTGGTCGGGGGGGGAAAGAGACCCAGTACTTC
>TRBV28|-|TRBJ2-1|-
CASSGLFGGNEQFF
TGTGCCAGCAGCGGTTTATTCGGGGGCAATGAGCAGTTCTTC
>TRBV24-1|-|TRBJ2-5|-
CATSSGRKGQETQYF
TGTGCCACCAGTAGTGGGAGGAAGGGGCAAGAGACCCAGTACTTC
>TRBV6-5|TRBD1|TRBJ1-2|-
CASSPTGGGEGYTF
TGTGCCAGCAGTCCTACAGGGGGAGGGGAGGGCTACACCTTC
>TRBV7-9|TRBD1|TRBJ1-4|-
CASSPGRGSTNEKLFF
TGTGCCAGCAGCCCTGGCAGGGGGTCAACTAATGAAAAACTGTTTTTT
>TRBV7-9|-|TRBJ1-4|-
CAEQGYEKLFF
TGTGCCGAACAGGGATATGAAAAACTGTTTTTT
>TRBV19|-|TRBJ1-5|few
CASSMGPNQPQHF
TGTGCCAGTAGTATGGGGCCTAATCAGCCCCAGCATTTT
>TRBV16|TRBD2|TRBJ2-7|-
CASTRGLAGGWNYEQYF
TGTGCCAGCACCAGAGGACTAGCGGGAGGGTGGAACTACGAGCAGTACTTC
>TRBV28|TRBD2|TRBJ2-7|-
CASAWAGGASEQYF
TGTGCCAGTGCCTGGGCGGGGGGAGCGTCTGAGCAGTACTTC
>TRBV27|-|TRBJ1-2|-
CASSLRGGYGYTF
TGTGCCAGCAGCCTCAGGGGTGGCTATGGCTACACCTTC
>TRBV5-4|TRBD2|TRBJ2-2|-
CASSRLAGVSTGELFF
TGTGCCAGCAGTCGACTAGCGGGAGTGAGCACCGGGGAGCTGTTTTTT
>TRBV5-5|TRBD1|TRBJ2-4|-
CASSQTGENIQYF
TGTGCCAGCAGCCAGACAGGGGAAAACATTCAGTACTTC
>TRBV25-1|TRBD2|TRBJ2-1|once
CASSETRTRENEQFF
TGTGCCAGCAGTGAAACTCGGACTAGAGAGAATGAGCAGTTCTTC
>TRBV4-2|-|TRBJ1-5|-
CASSQDNRQPQHF
TGTGCCAGCAGCCAAGATAACAGGCAGCCCCAGCATTTT
>TRBV28|TRBD1|TRBJ1-6|-
CASSISGTVSGNSPLHF
TGTGCCAGCAGTATATCCGGGACAGTCAGTGGAAATTCACCCCTCCACTTT
>TRBV7-2|-|TRBJ1-5|-
CASSLVEGANQPQHF
TGTGCCAGCAGCTTAGTTGAAGGGGCCAATCAGCCCCAGCATTTT
>TRBV7-9|-|TRBJ1-1|-
CASSRLGLKNTEAFF
TGTGCCAGCAGCCGACTTGGACTTAAGAACACTGAAGCTTTCTTT
>TRBV25-1|TRBD1|TRBJ1-2|-
CASSAIRDRGFKGYTF
TGTGCCAGCAGTGCCATCCGGGACAGGGGCTTTAAAGGCTACACCTTC
>TRBV7-2|-|TRBJ1-1|few
CASSLALEGNTEAFF
TGTGCCAGCAGCTTAGCGCTGGAGGGAAACACTGAAGCTTTCTTT
>TRBV5-6|-|TRBJ1-5|-
CASSLGGGRQPQHF
TGTGCCAGCAGCTTGGGCGGAGGGCGTCAGCCCCAGCATTTT
>TRBV2|-|TRBJ1-6|once
CASSEVAGNSPLHF
TGTGCCAGCAGTGAAGTGGCAGGGAATTCACCCCTCCACTTT
>TRBV3-1/TRBV3-2|TRBD2|TRBJ2-7|-
CASSQDWASGSYEQYF
TGTGCCAGCAGCCAAGATTGGGCTAGCGGGAGCTACGAGCAGTACTTC
>TRBV27|-|TRBJ2-7|-
CASSAPGVYEQYF
TGTGCCAGCAGTGCCCCGGGAGTCTACGAGCAGTACTTC
>TRBV7-6|TRBD1|TRBJ2-7|-
CASSLGPPRQGSWGEQYF
TGTGCCAGCAGCTTAGGGCCCCCTCGACAGGGGAGTTGGGGCGAGCAGTACTTC
>TRBV11-2|TRBD1|TRBJ1-1|once
CASSLAGGATEAFF
TGTGCCAGCAGCTTAGCAGGGGGTGCGACTGAAGCTTTCTTT
>TRBV10-3|TRBD1|TRBJ2-1|once
CAISEEGAFSSYNEQFF
TGTGCCATCAGTGAGGAGGGGGCCTTCAGCTCCTACAATGAGCAGTTCTTC
>TRBV5-5|TRBD2|TRBJ2-5|-
CASLGAGGEETQYF
TGTGCCAGCCTTGGGGCGGGAGGAGAAGAGACCCAGTACTTC
>TRBV19|TRBD1|TRBJ2-7|-
CASGQQGASYEQYF
TGTGCCAGCGGACAGCAGGGGGCTTCCTACGAGCAGTACTTC
>TRBV5-1|TRBD1|TRBJ1-3|-
CASSGGQGPSSGNTIYF
TGCGCCAGCAGTGGAGGACAGGGGCCTTCCTCTGGAAACACCATATATTTT
>TRBV5-6|-|TRBJ1-2|-
CASSLLFETEVNYGYTF
TGTGCCAGCAGCTTGTTGTTTGAGACAGAGGTTAACTATGGCTACACCTTC
>TRBV6-1|-|TRBJ2-1|-
CASSEVLPEVFPYNEQFF
TGTGCCAGCAGTGAAGTCCTACCTGAGGTCTTCCCCTACAATGAGCAGTTCTTC
>TRBV3-1/TRBV3-2|TRBD1|TRBJ1-5|-
CASSSRLGQGPQPQHF
TGTGCCAGCAGCTCCCGCCTGGGACAGGGACCACAGCCCCAGCATTTT
>TRBV6-5|-|TRBJ2-1|-
CASTPTGGGYNEQFF
TGTGCCAGCACTCCCACTGGAGGCGGATACAATGAGCAGTTCTTC
>TRBV18|TRBD2|TRBJ2-2|-
CASSPPAGAGNGELFF
TGTGCCAGCTCACCCCCAGCGGGAGCTGGTAACGGGGAGCTGTTTTTT
>TRBV30|-|TRBJ2-5|-
CAWTTRETQYF
TGTGCCTGGACCACCAGAGAGACCCAGTACTTC
>TRBV2|TRBD1|TRBJ2-1|-
CASATGLSYNEQFF
TGTGCCAGCGCGACAGGGCTATCTTACAATGAGCAGTTCTTC
>TRBV29-1|TRBD1|TRBJ2-4|once
CSVPGQGANIQYF
TGCAGCGTGCCGGGACAGGGGGCGAACATTCAGTACTTC
>TRBV9|-|TRBJ1-3|-
CASSVGRARAGNTIYF
TGTGCCAGCAGCGTAGGCAGGGCGAGAGCTGGAAACACCATATATTTT
>TRBV30|-|TRBJ1-6|-
CAWSLGAGSPLHF
TGTGCCTGGAGTTTAGGGGCTGGATCACCCCTCCACTTT
>TRBV5-1|TRBD2|TRBJ2-3|-
CASSLGGRARGGDTQYF
TGCGCCAGCAGCTTGGGCGGGAGGGCTCGAGGGGGAGATACGCAGTATTTT
>TRBV6-5|TRBD2|TRBJ2-3|-
CASSSTSVADTQYF
TGTGCCAGCAGTTCAACTAGCGTGGCAGATACGCAGTATTTT
>TRBV5-1|TRBD2|TRBJ2-7|few
CASSPGLAGAYEQYF
TGCGCCAGCAGCCCGGGACTAGCGGGAGCCTACGAGCAGTACTTC
>TRBV5-5|TRBD1|TRBJ2-3|-
CASSPSGGLTDTQYF
TGTGCCAGCAGCCCCTCAGGGGGCTTAACAGATACGCAGTATTTT
>TRBV9|TRBD2|TRBJ2-3|-
CASSVAGTTFTDTQYF
TGTGCCAGCAGCGTAGCTGGGACTACGTTCACAGATACGCAGTATTTT
>TRBV19|-|TRBJ1-5|once
CASSPSVGGNQPQHF
TGTGCCAGTAGTCCATCCGTAGGGGGAAATCAGCCCCAGCATTTT